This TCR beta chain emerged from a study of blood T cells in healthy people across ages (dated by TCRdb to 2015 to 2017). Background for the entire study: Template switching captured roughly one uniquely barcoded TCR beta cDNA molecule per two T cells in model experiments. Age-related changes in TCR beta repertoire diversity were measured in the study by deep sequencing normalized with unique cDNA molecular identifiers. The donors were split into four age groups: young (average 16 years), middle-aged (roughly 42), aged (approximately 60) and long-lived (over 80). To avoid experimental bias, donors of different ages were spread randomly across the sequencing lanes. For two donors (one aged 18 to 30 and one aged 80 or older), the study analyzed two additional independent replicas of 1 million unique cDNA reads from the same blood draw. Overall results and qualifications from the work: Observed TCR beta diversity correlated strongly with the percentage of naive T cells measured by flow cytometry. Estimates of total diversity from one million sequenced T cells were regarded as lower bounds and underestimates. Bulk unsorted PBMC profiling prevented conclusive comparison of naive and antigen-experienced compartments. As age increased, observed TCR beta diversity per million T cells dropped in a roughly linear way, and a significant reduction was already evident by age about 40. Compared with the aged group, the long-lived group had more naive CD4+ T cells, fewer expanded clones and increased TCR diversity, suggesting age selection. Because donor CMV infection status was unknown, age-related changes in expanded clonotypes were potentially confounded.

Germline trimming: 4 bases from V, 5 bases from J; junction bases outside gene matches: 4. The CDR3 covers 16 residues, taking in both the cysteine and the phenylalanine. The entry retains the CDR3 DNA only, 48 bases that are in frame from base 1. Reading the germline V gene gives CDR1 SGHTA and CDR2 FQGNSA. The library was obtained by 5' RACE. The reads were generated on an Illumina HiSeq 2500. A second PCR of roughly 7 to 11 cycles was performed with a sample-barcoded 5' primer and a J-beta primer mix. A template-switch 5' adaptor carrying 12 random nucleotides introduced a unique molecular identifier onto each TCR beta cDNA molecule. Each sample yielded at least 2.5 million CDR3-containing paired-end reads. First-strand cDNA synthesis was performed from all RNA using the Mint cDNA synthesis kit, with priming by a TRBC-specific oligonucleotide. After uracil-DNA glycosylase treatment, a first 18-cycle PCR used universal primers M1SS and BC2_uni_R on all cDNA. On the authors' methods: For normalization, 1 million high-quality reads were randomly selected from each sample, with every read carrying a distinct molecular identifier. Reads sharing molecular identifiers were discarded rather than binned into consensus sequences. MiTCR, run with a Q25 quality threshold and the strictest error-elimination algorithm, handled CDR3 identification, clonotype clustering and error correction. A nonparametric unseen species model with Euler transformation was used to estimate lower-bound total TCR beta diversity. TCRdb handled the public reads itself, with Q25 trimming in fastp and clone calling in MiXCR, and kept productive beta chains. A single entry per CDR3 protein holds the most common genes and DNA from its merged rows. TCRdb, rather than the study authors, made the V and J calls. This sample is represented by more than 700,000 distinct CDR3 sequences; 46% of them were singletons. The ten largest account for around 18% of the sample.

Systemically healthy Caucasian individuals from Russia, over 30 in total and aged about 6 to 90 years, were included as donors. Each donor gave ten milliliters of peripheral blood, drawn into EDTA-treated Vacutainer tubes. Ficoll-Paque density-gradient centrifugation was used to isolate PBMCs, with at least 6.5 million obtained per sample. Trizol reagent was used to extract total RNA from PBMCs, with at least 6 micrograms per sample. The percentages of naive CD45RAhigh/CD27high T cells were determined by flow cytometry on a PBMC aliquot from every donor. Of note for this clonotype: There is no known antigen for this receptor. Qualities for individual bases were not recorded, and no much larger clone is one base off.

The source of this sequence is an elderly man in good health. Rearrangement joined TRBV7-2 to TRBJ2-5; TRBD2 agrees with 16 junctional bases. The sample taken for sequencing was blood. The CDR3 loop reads CASSSVGLAGGETQYF. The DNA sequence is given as TGTGCCAGCAGCTCGGTGGGACTAGCGGGAGGGGAGACCCAGTACTTC.